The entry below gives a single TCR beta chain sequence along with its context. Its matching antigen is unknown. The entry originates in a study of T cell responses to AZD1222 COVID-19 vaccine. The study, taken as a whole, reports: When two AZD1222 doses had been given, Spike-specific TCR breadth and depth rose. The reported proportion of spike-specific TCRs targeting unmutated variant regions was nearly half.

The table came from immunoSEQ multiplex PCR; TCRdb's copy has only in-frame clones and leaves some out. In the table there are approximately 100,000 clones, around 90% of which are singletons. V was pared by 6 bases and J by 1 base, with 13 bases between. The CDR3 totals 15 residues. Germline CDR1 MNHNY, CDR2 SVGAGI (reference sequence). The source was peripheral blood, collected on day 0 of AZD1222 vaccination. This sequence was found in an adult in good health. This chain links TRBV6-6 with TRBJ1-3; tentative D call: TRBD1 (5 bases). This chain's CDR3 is CASRDDGGSGNTIYF. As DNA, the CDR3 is TGTGCCAGCAGGGACGACGGGGGGTCTGGAAACACCATATATTTT.